This TCR beta chain was sequenced during a study of cytomegalovirus exposure and HLA in healthy donors. Study findings and constraints: Sequencing depth across donors, presence/absence analyses assumed, was roughly uniform. In an earlier analysis, in several hundred donors, most V segments appeared productive either ~87% or ~30% of the time.

Remarks on this clone: Its antigen is unidentified.

Looked up from germline, CDR1 is SGDLS and CDR2 is YYNGEE. This CDR3 spans 16 amino acids. After removal of 4 bases from V and 6 bases from J, the junction contained 9 bases not matched to a gene. PCR amplification relied on 60 Vbeta primers (plus 13 Jbeta primers). TCRdb's copy holds only in-frame clones and misses some; the assay was immunoSEQ multiplex PCR. Here the sample spans around 94,000 clones, around 57% being singletons. The sample was PBMCs. The sequence derives from a human donor in good health. The chain links TRBV9 to TRBJ2-7; 14 bases line up with TRBD2. The CDR3 region is CASSLGPGLAGVEQYF. DNA for the CDR3: TGTGCCAGCAGCCTGGGACCGGGACTAGCGGGAGTCGAGCAGTACTTC.